Presented here are 28 T cell receptor beta chains from one specimen sequenced in a study of identical twins. TCRdb passed the 5' RACE reads through MiXCR, listing each CDR3 protein once. The sample includes around 690,000 distinct CDR3 sequences, less than 25% of them seen just once. This sample also appeared in a second study, on T cells expressing NK-cell markers.

The specimen sequenced was PBMCs. These receptors were obtained from a woman between 18 and 29 years old in good health.

This clonotype was counted at least ten times. This chain connects TRBV7-9 to TRBJ2-3; D unclear. V was trimmed by 4 bases and J by 2 bases, leaving 7 bases between them. Germline assignment: CDR1 SEHNR and CDR2 FQNEAQ (reference sequence). This CDR3 contains 13 residues. The CDR3 reads CASSYAPTDTQYF. In nucleotides, the CDR3 is TGTGCCAGCAGCTACGCCCCCACAGATACGCAGTATTTT.

The chain uses TRBV9 and TRBJ2-7; unclear D gene. V was pared by 2 bases and J by 1 base, with 10 bases between. The CDR3 spans 14 residues. Germline-derived CDR1 and CDR2 are SGDLS and YYNGEE. The CDR3 loop reads CASSVGINSYEQYF. CDR3 DNA sequence: TGTGCCAGCAGCGTGGGGATTAATTCCTACGAGCAGTACTTC.

This clonotype has a count of ten or more. The chain couples TRBV5-1 to TRBJ1-2; weak D call: TRBD1 (5 bases). V was shortened by 4 bases and J by 4 bases, with 11 bases between the two germline ends. CDR1 SGHRS and CDR2 YFSETQ come from the germline V gene. The CDR3 length is 13 residues. Here the CDR3 reads CASSPGLFYGYTF. The CDR3 nucleotides are TGCGCCAGCAGCCCGGGACTATTCTATGGCTACACCTTC.

This clonotype has just one count. J is TRBJ2-3 and V is TRBV7-9; 8 bases fit TRBD1. Per the germline V gene, CDR1 is SEHNR and CDR2 is FQNEAQ (reference sequence). V shed 5 bases, J shed 7 bases, and the junction held 8 bases outside the gene matches. This CDR3 has 14 residues. The CDR3 bases are TGTGCCAGCAGCCCTAACAGGGGGAGGAATACGCAGTATTTT. It yields the protein CASSPNRGRNTQYF.

This clonotype was recorded many times. The chain carries TRBV20-1 and TRBJ2-1; D is perhaps TRBD2 (6 bases). V was shortened by 3 bases and J by 3 bases, with 12 bases between the two germline ends. The length of the CDR3 is 14 residues. Per the germline V gene, CDR1 is DFQATT and CDR2 is SNEGSKA (reference sequence). CDR3 sequence reads: CSARRGAGYNEQFF. The CDR3 DNA is TGCAGTGCTAGGCGGGGAGCTGGCTACAATGAGCAGTTCTTC.

This clonotype turned up a few times. The CDR3 is CASSQRGQPQHF. In nucleotides, the CDR3 is TGTGCCAGCAGCCAACGGGGACAGCCCCAGCATTTT. The V and J genes are TRBV12-3 or TRBV12-4 and TRBJ1-5; D not resolved. The CDR3 spans 12 residues. V shed 6 bases and J shed 7 bases, with 10 bases lying between them.

The J gene is TRBJ2-7, the V gene TRBV16, with no clear D. The CDR3 is made up of 12 amino acids. V was cut by 4 bases and J by 7 bases, with 11 bases left in between. The V gene's germline CDR1 is KGHSY and CDR2 FQNENV. The CDR3 coding sequence is TGTGCCAGCAGCCGTAGTGCGTTGGAGCAGTACTTC. Translated: CASSRSALEQYF.

This clonotype was seen a few times. The chain joins TRBV7-9 to TRBJ1-1; unclear D gene. Germline V lookup: CDR1 SEHNR, CDR2 FQNEAQ (reference sequence). Trimming removed 5 bases at V and 4 bases at J, with 14 bases between. The CDR3 loop spans 14 amino acids. The CDR3 region is CASSAEVRTTEAFF. In nucleotides, the CDR3 is TGTGCCAGCAGCGCGGAAGTACGTACCACTGAAGCTTTCTTT.

This clonotype was seen at least ten times. The rearrangement uses TRBV10-1 and TRBJ1-2; 10 bases align to TRBD1. This CDR3 spans 15 amino acids. CDR1 is WNHNN and CDR2 is SYGVQD in the germline V gene (reference sequence). The V gene end was trimmed by 2 bases and the J gene end by 5 bases; junction bases not matched to a gene: 5. CDR3 in DNA: TGCGCCAGCAGTGAGATCGGGACAGGGGATTATGGCTACACCTTC. It specifies CASSEIGTGDYGYTF.

The CDR3 DNA sequence: TGTGCCAGCAGCTTAACGTTTGACAATCCGGCTTTCTTT. Its translation is CASSLTFDNPAFF. V usage is TRBV7-2 and J usage is TRBJ1-1, with unresolved D. This CDR3 is built from 13 residues. Germline assignment: CDR1 SGHTA and CDR2 FQGNSA. V was cut by 2 bases and J by 11 bases, with 15 bases left in between.

The gene calls are TRBV9 and TRBJ2-7; no definite D call. V was trimmed by 1 base and J by 4 bases, leaving 12 bases between them. This CDR3 is built from 14 residues. CDR1 is SGDLS and CDR2 is YYNGEE in the germline V gene. The chain's CDR3 is CASSVSPKEYEQYF. DNA for the CDR3: TGTGCCAGCAGCGTATCCCCTAAGGAGTACGAGCAGTACTTC. Based on the CDR3 plus reference TRBV9 and TRBJ2-7, the full variable domain is DSGVTQTPKHLITATGQRVTLRCSPRSGDLSVYWYQQSLDQGLQFLIQYYNGEERAKGNILERFSAQQFPDLHSELNLSSLELGDSALYFCASSVSPKEYEQYFGPGTRLTVT.

This clonotype was recorded a few times. The V call is TRBV20-1, the J call TRBJ2-3; no clear D. The CDR3 length is 14 residues. Per germline, CDR1 DFQATT and CDR2 SNEGSKA (reference sequence). The V end was cut by 3 bases, the J end by 7 bases, with 17 bases between. The CDR3 sequence is CSASHPRRWNTQYF. CDR3 nucleotides: TGCAGTGCTAGCCACCCCAGGCGGTGGAATACGCAGTATTTT.

The V gene is TRBV3-1, the J gene TRBJ2-1, with D perhaps TRBD1 or TRBD2 (5 bases each). CDR3 size: 14 residues. V dropped 2 bases and J dropped 9 bases, with 14 bases sitting between them. Per the germline V gene, CDR1 is LGHDT and CDR2 is YNNKEL (reference sequence). CDR3 coding DNA: TGTGCCAGCAGCCAAAGGACGGGGCGCGGTGAGCAGTTCTTC. Translating gives CASSQRTGRGEQFF.

The V gene is TRBV4-3, the J gene TRBJ1-3; TRBD1 matches at 7 bases. The CDR3 totals 15 residues. V was pared by 0 bases and J by 4 bases, with 3 bases of the junction left unmatched. Germline CDR1 is LGHNA and CDR2 is YSLEER. Here the CDR3 reads CASSQDRGTGNTIYF. CDR3 nucleotide sequence: TGCGCCAGCAGCCAAGACAGGGGGACGGGAAACACCATATATTTT.

The rearrangement links TRBV15 to TRBJ1-1; D ambiguous. The CDR3 runs to 15 residues. From germline, CDR1 is LNHNV and CDR2 YYDKDF (reference sequence). Trimming pared 0 bases from V and 6 bases from J, leaving 14 bases between. The CDR3 sequence: CATSRERPAAAEAFF. The CDR3 nucleotides are TGTGCCACCAGCAGAGAGCGACCAGCCGCCGCTGAAGCTTTCTTT.

The chain combines TRBV2 with TRBJ2-7; 7 bases map to TRBD2. The CDR3 spans 12 residues. With V trimmed by 6 bases and J by 7 bases, 6 bases remained unmatched. Germline V gives CDR1 SNHLY, CDR2 FYNNEI. The CDR3 is CASRFGGEEQYF. CDR3 nucleotide sequence: TGTGCCAGCAGATTTGGGGGGGAAGAGCAGTACTTC.

The J gene is TRBJ2-7, the V gene TRBV29-1; D gene ambiguous. This CDR3 contains 14 residues. V lost 4 bases and J lost 4, with 17 bases in between. Looked up from germline, CDR1 is SQVTM and CDR2 is ANQGSEA. CDR3 sequence (DNA): TGCAGCGTTGTCCATGGGTTCGGTCCTTACGAGCAGTACTTC. It encodes CSVVHGFGPYEQYF.

This clonotype was seen only a few times. V usage is TRBV11-2 and J usage is TRBJ1-5; D remains unclear. V shed 0 bases and J shed 6 bases, with 6 bases lying between them. Germline V gives CDR1 SGHAT, CDR2 FQNNGV. The CDR3 sequence is 13 residues long. This CDR3 reads CASSLDPGQPQHF. The CDR3 DNA reads as TGTGCCAGCAGCTTAGATCCAGGTCAGCCCCAGCATTTT.

V is TRBV12-3 or TRBV12-4 and J is TRBJ2-7; possibly TRBD2 for D (6 bases). V was cut by 2 bases and J by 3 bases, with 14 bases left in between. The CDR3 runs to 15 residues. The CDR3 sequence: CASSLLRDFNYEQYF. The CDR3 nucleotides read TGTGCCAGCAGTTTACTACGGGACTTTAACTACGAGCAGTACTTC.

This rearrangement joins TRBV4-3 to TRBJ2-7, with D perhaps TRBD1 or TRBD2 (5 bases each). There are 13 residues in the CDR3. CDR1 is LGHNA and CDR2 is YSLEER in the germline V gene. V was clipped by 5 bases and J by 6 bases, with 14 bases between them. The CDR3 bases are TGCGCCAGCAGCGCGAAACCGGGGCTCGAGCAGTACTTC. This gives the protein CASSAKPGLEQYF.

V usage is TRBV15 and J usage is TRBJ2-2; a possible D gene is TRBD2 (5 bases). Deletions cut 5 bases from V and 5 bases from J, with 9 bases between. Germline V CDR1 and CDR2: LNHNV, YYDKDF (reference sequence). This CDR3 comprises 13 residues. In DNA form, the CDR3 reads TGTGCCACCAGCGCTACGGGGACCGGGGAGCTGTTTTTT. Translating it yields CATSATGTGELFF.

The genes are TRBV6-2 or TRBV6-3 and TRBJ2-5; perhaps TRBD1 as D (5 bases). The germline CDR1 and CDR2 sequences are MNHEY and SVGEGT. The CDR3 is 15 residues long. The V end was cut by 6 bases, the J end by 2 bases, with 16 bases between. Written as DNA, the CDR3 is TGTGCCAGCAGGGACCCAACAAAGGGGCAAGAGACCCAGTACTTC. Its protein is CASRDPTKGQETQYF.

The rearrangement joins TRBV20-1 to TRBJ1-4; possible D gene TRBD1, 6 bases. CDR3 length equals 12 residues. The V gene lost 5 bases and the J gene lost 10 bases, with 14 bases spanning the gap. CDR1 is DFQATT and CDR2 is SNEGSKA in the germline V gene (reference sequence). CDR3 sequence (DNA): TGCAGTGCTCCTCCACAGGGTCGAAAACTGTTTTTT. Its protein is CSAPPQGRKLFF.

V is TRBV24-1 and J is TRBJ2-1; D is possibly TRBD2 (6 bases). This CDR3 spans 12 amino acids. V lost 0 bases, J lost 15 bases, and 11 bases lay in between. Germline V gene lookup returns CDR1 KGHDR and CDR2 SFDVKD. CDR3 residues: CATSDLLGRGFF. In nucleotides, the CDR3 is TGTGCCACCAGTGATTTGCTGGGGCGGGGGTTCTTC.

There are many counts of this clonotype. V and J are TRBV29-1 and TRBJ2-7, with 8 bases aligning to TRBD1. The CDR3 length is 11 residues. V lost 6 bases to trimming and J lost 6 bases; unmatched junction nucleotides: 4. The germline gives CDR1 SQVTM, CDR2 ANQGSEA. In nucleotides, the CDR3 is TGCAGCGTCGACAGGGGAGGCGAGCAGTACTTC. It codes for CSVDRGGEQYF.

This clonotype was counted between two and nine times. The rearrangement uses TRBV6-5 and TRBJ2-1, with a tentative D call TRBD2 (6 bases). Germline CDR1 MNHEY, CDR2 SVGAGI. V gave up 3 bases and J gave up 9 bases, with 15 bases separating them. This CDR3 has 14 amino acids. CDR3 in amino acids: CASSYVMRGSEQFF. The DNA for the CDR3 is TGTGCCAGCAGTTATGTTATGCGGGGCAGTGAGCAGTTCTTC.

This clonotype has a count of ten or more. The rearrangement links TRBV20-1 to TRBJ2-5, with TRBD1 identical over 11 bases. The CDR3 extends over 13 amino acids. Germline V gene lookup returns CDR1 DFQATT and CDR2 SNEGSKA (reference sequence). Unmatched junction bases numbered 5, after V lost 6 bases and J lost 5 bases. The CDR3 DNA reads TGCAGTGCGCGGACAGGGGGCAGTGAGACCCAGTACTTC. Its protein product is CSARTGGSETQYF.

The chain employs TRBV3-1 and TRBJ2-2; D perhaps matches TRBD1 (6 bases). Germline CDR1 LGHDT, CDR2 YNNKEL (reference sequence). With 3 bases removed from V and 6 bases from J, the gap between germline ends came to 11 bases. The CDR3 loop spans 14 amino acids. CDR3 sequence: CASSHSTGSGELFF. Written as DNA, the CDR3 is TGTGCCAGCAGCCATTCGACAGGATCCGGGGAGCTGTTTTTT.